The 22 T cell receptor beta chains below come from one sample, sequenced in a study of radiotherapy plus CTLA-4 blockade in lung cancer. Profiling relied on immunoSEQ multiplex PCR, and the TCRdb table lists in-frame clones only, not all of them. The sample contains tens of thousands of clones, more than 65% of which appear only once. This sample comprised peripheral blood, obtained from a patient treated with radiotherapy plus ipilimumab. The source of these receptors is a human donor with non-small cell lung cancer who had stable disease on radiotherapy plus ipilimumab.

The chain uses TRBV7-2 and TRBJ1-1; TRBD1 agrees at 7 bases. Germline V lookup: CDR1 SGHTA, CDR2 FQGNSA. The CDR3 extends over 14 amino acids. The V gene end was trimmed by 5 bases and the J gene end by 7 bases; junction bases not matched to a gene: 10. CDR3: CASSRDRVGGEAFF. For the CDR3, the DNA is TGTGCCAGCAGCAGAGACAGGGTAGGGGGTGAAGCTTTCTTT. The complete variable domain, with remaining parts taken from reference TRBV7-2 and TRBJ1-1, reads GAGVSQSPSNKVTEKGKDVELRCDPISGHTALYWYRQSLGQGLEFLIYFQGNSAPDKSGLPSDRFSAERTGGSVSTLTIQRTQQEDSAVYLCASSRDRVGGEAFFGQGTRLTVV.

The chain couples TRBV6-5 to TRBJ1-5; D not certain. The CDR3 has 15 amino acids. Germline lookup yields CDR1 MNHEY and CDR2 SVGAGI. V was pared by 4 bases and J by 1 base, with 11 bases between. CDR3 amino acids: CASSFGPGSNQPQHF. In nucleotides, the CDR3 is TGTGCCAGCAGTTTTGGTCCGGGGAGCAATCAGCCCCAGCATTTT.

CDR3 loop: CASGLVHDGGTEVNEQFF. In nucleotides, the CDR3 is TGTGCTAGTGGTTTGGTTCATGATGGGGGGACCGAAGTCAATGAGCAGTTCTTC. The chain uses TRBV12-5 and TRBJ2-1; possibly TRBD2 for D (6 bases). The ends were cut back, 0 bases at V and 6 bases at J, with 21 bases in the middle. The CDR3 consists of 18 residues. Germline V CDR1 and CDR2: LGHNT, FRNRAP.

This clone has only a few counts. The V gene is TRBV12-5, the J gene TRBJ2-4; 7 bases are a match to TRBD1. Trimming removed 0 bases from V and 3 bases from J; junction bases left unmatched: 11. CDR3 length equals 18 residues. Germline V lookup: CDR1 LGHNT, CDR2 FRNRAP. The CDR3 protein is CASGLVLTGESGKNIQYF. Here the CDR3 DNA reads TGTGCTAGTGGTTTGGTACTCACAGGGGAATCGGGCAAAAACATTCAGTACTTC.

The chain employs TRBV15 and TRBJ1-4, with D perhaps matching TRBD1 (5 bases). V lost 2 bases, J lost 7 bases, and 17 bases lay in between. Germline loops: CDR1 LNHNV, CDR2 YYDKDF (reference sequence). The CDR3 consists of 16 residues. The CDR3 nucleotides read TGTGCCACCAGCAGATTTTCAGGCTTGGGGGGTGAAAAACTGTTTTTT. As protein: CATSRFSGLGGEKLFF.

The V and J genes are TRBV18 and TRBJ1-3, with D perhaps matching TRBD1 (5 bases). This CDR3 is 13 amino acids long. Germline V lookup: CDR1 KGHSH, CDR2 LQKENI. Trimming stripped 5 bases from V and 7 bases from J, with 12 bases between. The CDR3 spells CASSSGVDNTIYF. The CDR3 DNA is TGTGCCAGCTCATCGGGGGTAGACAACACCATATATTTT.

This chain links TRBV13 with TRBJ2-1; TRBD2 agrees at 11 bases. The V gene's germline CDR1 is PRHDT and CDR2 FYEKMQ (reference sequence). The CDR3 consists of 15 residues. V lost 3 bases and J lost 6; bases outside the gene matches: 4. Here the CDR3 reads CASSFSGGASNEQFF. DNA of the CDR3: TGTGCCAGCAGCTTTAGCGGGGGGGCTAGCAATGAGCAGTTCTTC. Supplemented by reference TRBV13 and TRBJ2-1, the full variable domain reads AAGVIQSPRHLIKEKRETATLKCYPIPRHDTVYWYQQGPGQDPQFLISFYEKMQSDKGSIPDRFSAQQFSDYHSELNMSSLELGDSALYFCASSFSGGASNEQFFGPGTRLTVL.

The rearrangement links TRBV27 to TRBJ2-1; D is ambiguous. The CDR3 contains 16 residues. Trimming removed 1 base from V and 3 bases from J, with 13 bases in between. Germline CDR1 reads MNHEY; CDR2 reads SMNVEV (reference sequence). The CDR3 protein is CASSLLVSTDYNEQFF. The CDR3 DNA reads TGTGCCAGCAGTTTATTAGTTTCAACCGACTACAATGAGCAGTTCTTC.

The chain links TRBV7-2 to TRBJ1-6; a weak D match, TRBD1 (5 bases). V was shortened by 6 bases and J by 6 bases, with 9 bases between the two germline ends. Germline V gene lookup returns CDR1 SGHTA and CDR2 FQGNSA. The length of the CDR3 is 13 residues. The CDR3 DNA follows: TGTGCCAGCAGGGGGCATAGTAATTCACCCCTCCACTTT. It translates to CASRGHSNSPLHF.

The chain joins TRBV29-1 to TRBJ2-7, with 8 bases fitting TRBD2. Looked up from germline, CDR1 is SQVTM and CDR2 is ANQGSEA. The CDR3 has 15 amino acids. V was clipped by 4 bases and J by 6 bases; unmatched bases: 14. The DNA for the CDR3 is TGCAGCGTTGGGAGGTGGGGGACTAGTAGAGGCGAGCAGTACTTC. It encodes CSVGRWGTSRGEQYF.

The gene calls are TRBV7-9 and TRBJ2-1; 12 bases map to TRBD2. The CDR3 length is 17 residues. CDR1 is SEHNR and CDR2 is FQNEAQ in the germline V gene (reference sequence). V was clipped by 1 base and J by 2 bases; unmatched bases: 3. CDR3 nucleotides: TGTGCCAGCAGCTTAGAGGCTAGCGGGGGGGCCTACAATGAGCAGTTCTTC. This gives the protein CASSLEASGGAYNEQFF.

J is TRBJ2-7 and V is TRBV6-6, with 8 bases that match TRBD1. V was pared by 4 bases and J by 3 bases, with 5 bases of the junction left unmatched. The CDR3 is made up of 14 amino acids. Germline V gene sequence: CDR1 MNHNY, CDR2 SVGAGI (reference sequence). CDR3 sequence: CASSSTTGVYEQYF. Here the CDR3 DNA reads TGTGCCAGCAGTTCCACGACAGGGGTCTACGAGCAGTACTTC.

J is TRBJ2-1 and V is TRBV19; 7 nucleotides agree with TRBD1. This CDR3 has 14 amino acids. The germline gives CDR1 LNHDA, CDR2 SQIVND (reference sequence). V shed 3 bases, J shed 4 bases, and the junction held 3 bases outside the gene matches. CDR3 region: CASSMVGQYNEQFF. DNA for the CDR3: TGTGCCAGTAGTATGGTGGGACAGTACAATGAGCAGTTCTTC.

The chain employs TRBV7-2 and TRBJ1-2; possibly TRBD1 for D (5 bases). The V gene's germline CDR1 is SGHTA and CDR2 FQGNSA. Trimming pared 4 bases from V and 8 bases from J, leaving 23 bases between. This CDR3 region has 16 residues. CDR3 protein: CASSSTPSTQQGGYTF. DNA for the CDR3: TGTGCCAGCAGCTCCACCCCATCTACACAGCAGGGAGGCTACACCTTC.

The CDR3 loop reads CASSERGRTNYGYTF. The CDR3 DNA reads TGTGCCAGCAGTGAAAGGGGCAGGACGAACTATGGCTACACCTTC. The chain employs TRBV2 and TRBJ1-2, with D perhaps TRBD1 (5 bases). V lost 2 bases and J 2 bases, leaving 12 bases between the germline ends. Per germline, CDR1 SNHLY and CDR2 FYNNEI. The CDR3 loop spans 15 amino acids.

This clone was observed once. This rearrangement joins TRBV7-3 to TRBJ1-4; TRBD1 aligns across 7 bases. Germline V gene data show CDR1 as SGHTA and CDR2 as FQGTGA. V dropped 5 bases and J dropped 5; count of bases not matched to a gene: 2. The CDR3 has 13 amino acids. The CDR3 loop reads CASSRQGNEKLFF. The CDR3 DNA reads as TGTGCCAGCAGCCGACAGGGAAATGAAAAACTGTTTTTT.

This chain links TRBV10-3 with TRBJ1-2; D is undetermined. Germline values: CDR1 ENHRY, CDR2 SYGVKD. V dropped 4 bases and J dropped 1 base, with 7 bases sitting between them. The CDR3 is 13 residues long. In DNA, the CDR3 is TGTGCCATCAGTGTAGAGGGTAACTATGGCTACACCTTC. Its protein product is CAISVEGNYGYTF.

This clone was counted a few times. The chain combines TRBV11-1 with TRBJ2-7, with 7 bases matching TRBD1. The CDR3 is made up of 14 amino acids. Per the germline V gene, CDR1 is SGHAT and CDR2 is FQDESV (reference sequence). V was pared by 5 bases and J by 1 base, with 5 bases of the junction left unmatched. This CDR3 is CASSQTGQSYEQYF. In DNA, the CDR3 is TGTGCCAGCAGCCAGACAGGGCAATCCTACGAGCAGTACTTC.

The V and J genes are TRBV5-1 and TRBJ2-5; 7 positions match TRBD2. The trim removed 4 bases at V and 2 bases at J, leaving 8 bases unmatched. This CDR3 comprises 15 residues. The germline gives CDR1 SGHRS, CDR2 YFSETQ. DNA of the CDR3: TGCGCCAGCAGCCTCGGGGGGAGTTCTCAAGAGACCCAGTACTTC. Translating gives CASSLGGSSQETQYF.

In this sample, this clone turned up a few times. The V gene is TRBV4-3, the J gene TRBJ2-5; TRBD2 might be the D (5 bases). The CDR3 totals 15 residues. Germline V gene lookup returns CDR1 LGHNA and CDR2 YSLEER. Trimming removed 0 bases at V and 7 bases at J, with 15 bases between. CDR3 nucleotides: TGCGCCAGCAGCCAAGATTTAGGGTTCGAGGGGACCCAGTACTTC. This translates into CASSQDLGFEGTQYF.

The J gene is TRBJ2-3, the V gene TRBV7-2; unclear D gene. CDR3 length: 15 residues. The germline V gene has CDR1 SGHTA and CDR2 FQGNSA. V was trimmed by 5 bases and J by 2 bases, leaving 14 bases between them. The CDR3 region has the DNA TGTGCCAGCAGCCTTATGGGCGATTTCACAGATACGCAGTATTTT. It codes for CASSLMGDFTDTQYF.

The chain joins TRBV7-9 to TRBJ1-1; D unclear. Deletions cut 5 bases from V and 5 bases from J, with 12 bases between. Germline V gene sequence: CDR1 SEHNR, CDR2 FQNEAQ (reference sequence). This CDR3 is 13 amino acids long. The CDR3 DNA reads TGTGCCAGCAGCACACTATCGGGAACTGAAGCTTTCTTT. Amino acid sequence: CASSTLSGTEAFF.